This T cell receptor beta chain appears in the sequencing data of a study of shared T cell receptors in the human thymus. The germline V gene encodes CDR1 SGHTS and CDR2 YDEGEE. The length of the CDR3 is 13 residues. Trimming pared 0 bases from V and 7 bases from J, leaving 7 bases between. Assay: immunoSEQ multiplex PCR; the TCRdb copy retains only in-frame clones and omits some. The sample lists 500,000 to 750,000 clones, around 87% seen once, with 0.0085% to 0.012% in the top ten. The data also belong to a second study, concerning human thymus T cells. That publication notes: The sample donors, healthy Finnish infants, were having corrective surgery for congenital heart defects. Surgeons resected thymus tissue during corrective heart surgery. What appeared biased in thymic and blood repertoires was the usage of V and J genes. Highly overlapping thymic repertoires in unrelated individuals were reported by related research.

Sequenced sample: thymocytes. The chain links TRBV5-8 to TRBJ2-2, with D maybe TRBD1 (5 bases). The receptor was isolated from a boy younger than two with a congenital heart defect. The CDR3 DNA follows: TGTGCCAGCAGCTTGGGTCAGGGCGGGGAGCTGTTTTTT. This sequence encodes CASSLGQGGELFF.